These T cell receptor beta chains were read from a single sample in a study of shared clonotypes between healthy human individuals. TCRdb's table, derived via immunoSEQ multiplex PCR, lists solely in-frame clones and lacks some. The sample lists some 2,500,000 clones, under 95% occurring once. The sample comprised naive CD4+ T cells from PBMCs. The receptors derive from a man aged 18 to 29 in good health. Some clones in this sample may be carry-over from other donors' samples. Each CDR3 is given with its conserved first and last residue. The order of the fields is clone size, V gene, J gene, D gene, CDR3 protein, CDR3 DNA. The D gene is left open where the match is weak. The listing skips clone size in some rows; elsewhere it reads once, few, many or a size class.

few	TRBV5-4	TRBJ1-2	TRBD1	CASSFGTGNYGYTF	TGTGCCAGCAGCTTCGGGACAGGGAACTATGGCTACACCTTC
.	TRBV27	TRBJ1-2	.	CASSLKMGSNYGYTF	TGTGCCAGCAGTTTAAAAATGGGCAGTAACTATGGCTACACCTTC
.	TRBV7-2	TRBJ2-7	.	CASSLGAGSYEQYF	TGTGCCAGCAGCTTAGGCGCCGGCTCCTACGAGCAGTACTTC
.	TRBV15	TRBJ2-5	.	CATRQPSALGEQYF	TGTGCCACCAGACAGCCTAGCGCCCTGGGGGAGCAGTACTTC
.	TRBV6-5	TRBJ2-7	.	CASSYSAAGHYEQYF	TGTGCCAGCAGTTACTCAGCGGCAGGGCACTACGAGCAGTACTTC
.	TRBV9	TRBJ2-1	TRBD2	CASSASGTSYNEQFF	TGTGCCAGCAGCGCTAGCGGGACCTCCTACAATGAGCAGTTCTTC
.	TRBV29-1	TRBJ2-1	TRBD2	CSVEAREARFYNEQFF	TGCAGCGTTGAGGCGCGGGAGGCCAGATTCTACAATGAGCAGTTCTTC
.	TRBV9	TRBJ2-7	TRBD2	CASSVGSGRADEQYF	TGTGCCAGCAGCGTCGGTAGCGGGAGGGCCGACGAGCAGTACTTC
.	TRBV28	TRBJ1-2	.	CASSIRTPNYGYTF	TGTGCCAGCAGCATCCGGACACCCAACTATGGCTACACCTTC
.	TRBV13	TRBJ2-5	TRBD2	CASSLEREPKYF	TGTGCCAGCAGCTTAGAGCGGGAGCCGAAGTACTTC
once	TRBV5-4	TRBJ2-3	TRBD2	CASSSRLAGGPHTDTQYF	TGTGCCAGCAGCTCTCGACTAGCGGGAGGCCCTCACACAGATACGCAGTATTTT
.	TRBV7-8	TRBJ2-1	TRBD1	CASERSGQGYNEQFF	TGTGCCAGCGAACGATCGGGACAGGGCTACAATGAGCAGTTCTTC
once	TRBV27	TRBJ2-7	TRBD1	CASRGQGRPLEQYF	TGTGCCAGCAGGGGACAGGGTAGGCCTCTCGAGCAGTACTTC
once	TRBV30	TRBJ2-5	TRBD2	CASREGRETQYF	TGTGCCTCCCGGGAGGGCCGGGAGACCCAGTACTTC
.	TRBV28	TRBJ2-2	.	CASSVPGVGELFF	TGTGCCAGCAGTGTCCCAGGGGTCGGGGAGCTGTTTTTT
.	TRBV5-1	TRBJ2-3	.	CASSEQTTVWDTQYF	TGCGCCAGCAGCGAACAGACAACGGTATGGGATACGCAGTATTTT
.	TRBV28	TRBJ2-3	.	CASSLAGNTDTQYF	TGTGCCAGCAGTTTGGCAGGCAACACAGATACGCAGTATTTT
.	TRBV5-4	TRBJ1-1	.	CASSLVWGENTEAFF	TGTGCCAGCAGCCTCGTTTGGGGGGAGAACACTGAAGCTTTCTTT
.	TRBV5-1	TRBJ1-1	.	CASSLLGGTEAFF	TGCGCCAGCAGCTTGTTGGGTGGGACTGAAGCTTTCTTT
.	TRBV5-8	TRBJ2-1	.	CASSFRGFPYNEQFF	TGTGCCAGCAGCTTCCGGGGGTTCCCCTACAATGAGCAGTTCTTC
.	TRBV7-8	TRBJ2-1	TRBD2	CASSLDRVSGRSSYNEQFF	TGTGCCAGCAGCTTAGACAGGGTGAGCGGGAGGAGCTCCTACAATGAGCAGTTCTTC
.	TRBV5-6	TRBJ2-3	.	CASSSWGRDTQYF	TGTGCCAGCAGCTCCTGGGGGCGGGATACGCAGTATTTT
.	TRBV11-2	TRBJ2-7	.	CASSLTSYEQYF	TGTGCCAGCAGCTTAACCTCCTACGAGCAGTACTTC
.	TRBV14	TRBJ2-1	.	CASSRLRSNEQFF	TGTGCCAGCAGCCGGTTGAGGAGCAATGAGCAGTTCTTC
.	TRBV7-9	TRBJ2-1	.	CASTPSREQFF	TGTGCCAGCACCCCATCCAGGGAGCAGTTCTTC
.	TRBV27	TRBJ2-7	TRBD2	CASSSRTSGSLYEQYF	TGTGCCAGCAGTTCGCGGACTAGCGGGAGTCTGTACGAGCAGTACTTC
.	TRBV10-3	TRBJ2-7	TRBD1	CAISLGQGPYEQYF	TGTGCCATCAGCCTCGGACAGGGTCCCTACGAGCAGTACTTC
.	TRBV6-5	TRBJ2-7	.	CASSYGAGSGAYEQYF	TGTGCCAGCAGTTACGGCGCGGGATCAGGGGCCTACGAGCAGTACTTC
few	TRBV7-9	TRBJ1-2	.	CASSLAGSLGHGYTF	TGTGCCAGCAGCTTAGCGGGATCCCTTGGACATGGCTACACCTTC
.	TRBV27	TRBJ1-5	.	CASSLTHFSNQPQHF	TGTGCCAGCAGTTTAACCCACTTCTCCAATCAGCCCCAGCATTTT
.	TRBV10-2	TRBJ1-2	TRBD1	CASSDGNTGAEVYGYTF	TGCGCCAGCAGTGATGGAAATACAGGGGCAGAGGTCTATGGCTACACCTTC
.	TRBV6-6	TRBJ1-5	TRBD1	CASSPDRTGQPQHF	TGTGCCAGCAGTCCGGACAGGACAGGTCAGCCCCAGCATTTT
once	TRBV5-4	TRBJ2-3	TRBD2	CASSPGTSGRGEDTQYF	TGTGCCAGCAGCCCGGGGACTAGCGGGAGGGGGGAAGATACGCAGTATTTT
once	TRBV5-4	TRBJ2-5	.	CASSFDSGGGETQYF	TGTGCCAGCAGCTTTGACTCAGGGGGGGGTGAGACCCAGTACTTC
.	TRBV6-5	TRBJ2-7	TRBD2	CASTAGGSGEQYF	TGTGCCAGCACCGCGGGGGGCTCGGGCGAGCAGTACTTC
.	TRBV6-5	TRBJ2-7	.	CASTGREQYF	TGTGCCAGCACGGGTCGAGAGCAGTACTTC
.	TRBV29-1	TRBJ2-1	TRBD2	CSVENLRLAGPLYNEQFF	TGCAGCGTTGAGAATCTCCGACTAGCGGGACCCCTTTACAATGAGCAGTTCTTC
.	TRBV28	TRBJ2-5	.	CASSLFVDLRETQYF	TGTGCCAGCAGTTTATTTGTTGATCTGAGAGAGACCCAGTACTTC
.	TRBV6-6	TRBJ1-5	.	CASSYGNRGNQPQHF	TGTGCCAGCAGTTACGGTAACAGGGGCAATCAGCCCCAGCATTTT
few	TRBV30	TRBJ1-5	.	CAWSVSGVDWDQPQHF	TGTGCCTGGAGTGTAAGCGGGGTGGACTGGGATCAGCCCCAGCATTTT
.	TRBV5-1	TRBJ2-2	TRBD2	CASSYLAGDMAGELFF	TGCGCCAGCAGTTACCTAGCGGGAGATATGGCCGGGGAGCTGTTTTTT
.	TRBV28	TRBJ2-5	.	CASNILGETQYF	TGTGCCAGCAATATTTTGGGAGAGACCCAGTACTTC
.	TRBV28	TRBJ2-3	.	CASSFRPSRSTDTQYF	TGTGCCAGCAGTTTTCGGCCTAGCCGAAGCACAGATACGCAGTATTTT
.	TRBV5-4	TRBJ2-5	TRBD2	CASSELAGETQYF	TGTGCCAGCAGCGAATTAGCGGGAGAGACCCAGTACTTC
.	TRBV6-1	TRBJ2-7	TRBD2	CASSDWGAGADEQYF	TGTGCCAGCAGTGACTGGGGAGCGGGAGCGGATGAGCAGTACTTC
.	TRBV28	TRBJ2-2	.	CASTRRALNAGELFF	TGTGCCAGCACCCGCCGTGCCCTGAACGCCGGGGAGCTGTTTTTT
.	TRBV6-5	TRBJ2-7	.	CASRRDLVDYEQYF	TGTGCCAGCAGGCGGGACCTCGTGGACTACGAGCAGTACTTC
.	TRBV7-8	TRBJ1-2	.	CASSLATSGYTF	TGTGCCAGCAGCTTAGCGACCTCGGGCTACACCTTC
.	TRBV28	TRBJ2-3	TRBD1	CASSLDRVGADTQYF	TGTGCCAGCAGTTTAGACAGGGTAGGAGCAGATACGCAGTATTTT
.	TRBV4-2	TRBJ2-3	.	CASSQASVLGGDTQYF	TGTGCCAGCAGCCAAGCCTCGGTCCTAGGGGGAGATACGCAGTATTTT
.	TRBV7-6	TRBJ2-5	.	CASSLNSRTIQETQYF	TGTGCCAGCAGCTTAAACAGTCGGACAATTCAAGAGACCCAGTACTTC
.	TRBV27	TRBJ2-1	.	CASSFLGAGYNEQFF	TGTGCCAGCAGTTTTTTAGGGGCAGGCTACAATGAGCAGTTCTTC
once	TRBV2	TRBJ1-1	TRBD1	CASSERTGGGSQAFF	TGTGCCAGCAGTGAAAGGACAGGAGGAGGTTCTCAAGCTTTCTTT
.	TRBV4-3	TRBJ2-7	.	CASSQDPSRGGSISYEQYF	TGCGCCAGCAGCCAAGATCCCAGCAGAGGGGGTTCCATTTCCTACGAGCAGTACTTC
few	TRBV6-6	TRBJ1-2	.	CASSREPDGYTF	TGTGCCAGCAGTCGGGAACCTGACGGCTACACCTTC